The sequence of this T cell receptor beta chain was determined in a study of cytomegalovirus exposure and HLA in healthy donors. The PCR employed 60 Vbeta primers together with 13 Jbeta primers. Using immunoSEQ multiplex PCR, the repertoire was profiled, and TCRdb retains in-frame clones only, with some absent. The data show some 190,000 clones, with 82% seen just once and roughly 1.4% held by the top ten. The germline V gene encodes CDR1 SGHRS and CDR2 YFSETQ. This CDR3 is built from 17 residues. V was pared by 2 bases and J by 0 bases, with 16 bases between. A word on this clone: Its antigen is unknown.

Points from the study as a whole: In a later analysis, common viral pathogens appeared linked to several of the most significant clusters.

This TCR was recovered from a man aged 35 to 55 in good health and CMV-seronegative. Sequencing was done on a sample of PBMCs. The rearrangement links TRBV5-1 to TRBJ2-3; a possible D gene is TRBD1 (5 bases). Here the CDR3 reads CASSLGATDFSTDTQYF. CDR3 bases: TGCGCCAGCAGCTTAGGGGCGACGGATTTTAGCACAGATACGCAGTATTTT.